These 30 T cell receptor beta chains share one sample of origin, sequenced in a study of CD8 T cells in ankylosing spondylitis. Study-wide results and limits: Blood from ankylosing spondylitis patients appeared to carry a characteristic roughly 8-variant TCR beta motif.

No antigens are known for them. TCRdb itself ran the 5' RACE reads through MiXCR, one entry per CDR3 protein. The sample lists a few hundred thousand distinct CDR3 sequences; over 15% were seen once. Sequencing input: blood, either unsorted or a sorted T cell fraction (not recorded which). These receptor sequences come from a male donor with ankylosing spondylitis.

This chain connects TRBV2 to TRBJ1-2; 7 nucleotides line up with TRBD1. There are 17 residues in the CDR3. V was pared by 7 bases and J by 7 bases, with 21 bases of the junction left unmatched. Germline values: CDR1 SNHLY, CDR2 FYNNEI. The CDR3 DNA follows: TGTGCCAGCACCGAAAAGACAGGGACATTCGGAGGTTCTGGCTACACCTTC. Translated, it gives CASTEKTGTFGGSGYTF.

This clonotype was recorded at least ten times. This sequence joins TRBV20-1 and TRBJ2-6; 7 bases fit TRBD1. The CDR3 spans 15 residues. V trimming: 7 bases; J trimming: 0 bases; junction bases outside the gene matches: 6. CDR1 and CDR2 from the germline V gene are DFQATT and SNEGSKA (reference sequence). CDR3 residues: CSGRGGVSGANVLTF. In DNA, the CDR3 is TGCAGTGGGAGAGGGGGCGTCTCTGGGGCCAACGTCCTGACTTTC.

This chain joins TRBV24-1 and TRBJ2-1, with TRBD2 identical over 7 bases. Germline V lookup: CDR1 KGHDR, CDR2 SFDVKD. The CDR3 spans 14 residues. The V and J ends lost 7 bases and 3 bases, in that order; junction bases with no gene match: 5. Here the CDR3 reads CATSSGGVYNEQFF. The CDR3 DNA sequence: TGTGCCACCAGCTCGGGGGGAGTCTACAATGAGCAGTTCTTC.

This clonotype has a handful of counts. The chain is built from TRBV5-1 and TRBJ1-5, with D unclear. Trimming pared 4 bases from V and 0 bases from J, leaving 8 bases between. Looked up from germline, CDR1 is SGHRS and CDR2 is YFSETQ. The CDR3 loop spans 14 amino acids. The CDR3 region is CASSPSGSNQPQHF. In nucleotides, the CDR3 is TGCGCCAGCAGCCCATCGGGTAGCAATCAGCCCCAGCATTTT.

This clonotype was seen more than once but under ten times. The rearrangement links TRBV7-2 to TRBJ2-7, with no clear D. Germline CDR1 and CDR2: SGHTA and FQGNSA. CDR3 length: 12 residues. V lost 5 bases and J lost 3, with 8 bases in between. CDR3 sequence: CASSPGDYEQYF. The CDR3, as DNA: TGTGCCAGCAGCCCTGGGGACTACGAGCAGTACTTC.

This clonotype was counted only a few times. V gene TRBV5-5 combines with J gene TRBJ2-1; D is unresolved. V was cut by 3 bases and J by 0 bases, with 10 bases left in between. The CDR3 loop spans 15 amino acids. Germline values: CDR1 SGHKS, CDR2 YYEKEE (reference sequence). As DNA, the CDR3 is TGTGCCAGCAGCTCCCGGGCAGACTCCTACAATGAGCAGTTCTTC. Translating gives CASSSRADSYNEQFF.

This chain connects TRBV20-1 to TRBJ1-5; the match to TRBD1 covers 7 bases. The CDR3 contains 14 residues. From germline, CDR1 is DFQATT and CDR2 SNEGSKA (reference sequence). V was clipped by 5 bases and J by 6 bases; unmatched bases: 10. The CDR3 DNA follows: TGCAGTGCTCCTAGACAGGGAGGGGGTCAGCCCCAGCATTTT. Its protein product is CSAPRQGGGQPQHF.

This clonotype was counted only a few times. This chain joins TRBV11-2 and TRBJ2-5; possible D gene TRBD1, 6 bases. This CDR3 region has 15 residues. V lost 5 bases, J lost 5 bases, and 18 bases lay in between. Germline V gene sequence: CDR1 SGHAT, CDR2 FQNNGV. The CDR3 here is CASSISGTWVETQYF. DNA for the CDR3: TGTGCCAGCAGCATTTCCGGGACATGGGTGGAGACCCAGTACTTC.

This clonotype occurred a few times. The V gene is TRBV28, the J gene TRBJ2-2, with 9 positions matching TRBD2. J gave up 6 bases and V 1 base, and 6 bases lay outside the gene matches. Germline loops: CDR1 MDHEN, CDR2 SYDVKM. The CDR3 runs 16 residues. The CDR3 here is CASSLSSGTRPGELFF. CDR3 DNA sequence: TGTGCCAGCAGTTTATCTAGCGGGACCAGACCCGGGGAGCTGTTTTTT.

The chain has TRBV7-2 and TRBJ2-5; D unresolved. Between the trimmed V and J ends, which lost 2 bases and 5 bases, there was a span of 9 bases. The germline V gene has CDR1 SGHTA and CDR2 FQGNSA. There are 13 residues in the CDR3. The CDR3, as DNA: TGTGCCAGCAGCTTAAACTTCGGGGAGACCCAGTACTTC. This codes for CASSLNFGETQYF.

V is TRBV5-5 and J is TRBJ1-1, with TRBD1 identical over 7 bases. The CDR3 extends over 16 amino acids. With V trimmed by 7 bases and J by 0 bases, 12 bases remained unmatched. Germline CDR1 is SGHKS and CDR2 is YYEKEE (reference sequence). CDR3 sequence (DNA): TGTGCCAGCGAGCACGCCGGGCAGGGGGTGAACACTGAAGCTTTCTTT. Protein sequence: CASEHAGQGVNTEAFF.

This clonotype was recorded a few times. This chain links TRBV4-2 with TRBJ2-1, with 7 nucleotides matching TRBD2. The CDR3 length is 14 residues. Trimming cost V 4 bases and J 7 bases; bases outside gene matches: 7. Germline assignment: CDR1 LGHNA and CDR2 YNFKEQ. In nucleotides, the CDR3 is TGTGCCAGCAGCCGTGGCGGGAGTTGGAATGAGCAGTTCTTC. Its translation is CASSRGGSWNEQFF.

In this sample, this clonotype turned up a few times. The genes are TRBV3-1 and TRBJ2-1; TRBD2 matches 7 bases. V shed 4 bases, J shed 5 bases, and the junction held 14 bases outside the gene matches. The CDR3 has 17 amino acids. Germline V gene sequence: CDR1 LGHDT, CDR2 YNNKEL (reference sequence). The CDR3 DNA is TGTGCCAGCAGCCCCTCTGGGGGGGGGTCGAGAAACAATGAGCAGTTCTTC. The encoded protein is CASSPSGGGSRNNEQFF.

The chain recombines TRBV9 with TRBJ2-7; TRBD1 is a possible D gene (5 bases). The CDR3 extends over 13 amino acids. The germline V gene encodes CDR1 SGDLS and CDR2 YYNGEE. The V end was cut by 2 bases, the J end by 3 bases, with 9 bases between. The CDR3, as DNA: TGTGCCAGCAGCGTCTCAGGGAACTACGAGCAGTACTTC. As protein: CASSVSGNYEQYF.

The V gene is TRBV12-3 or TRBV12-4, the J gene TRBJ2-3; 8 nucleotides align to TRBD2. V lost 5 bases and J lost 1; bases outside the gene matches: 5. CDR3 length equals 15 residues. DNA for the CDR3: TGTGCCAGCAGTGGCTTGCGGGGGGGCACAGATACGCAGTATTTT. Residues: CASSGLRGGTDTQYF.

The chain is built from TRBV20-1 and TRBJ2-5; TRBD2 aligns across 16 bases. The CDR3 sequence is 15 residues long. The trim removed 5 bases at V and 4 bases at J, leaving 4 bases unmatched. CDR1 is DFQATT and CDR2 is SNEGSKA in the germline V gene (reference sequence). The CDR3, as DNA: TGCAGTGCTCTGGGACTAGCGGGAGGGGGAGAGACCCAGTACTTC. This encodes CSALGLAGGGETQYF.

This clonotype came up a few times. V usage is TRBV7-7 and J usage is TRBJ2-3, with D unclear. Germline values: CDR1 SSHAT, CDR2 FNYEAQ (reference sequence). This CDR3 comprises 15 residues. The V end lost 0 bases, the J end lost 6 bases, and 13 bases lay between the germline ends. The CDR3 DNA sequence: TGTGCCAGCAGCTTAGCTGCGGACCCTTGGGATACGCAGTATTTT. Amino acids: CASSLAADPWDTQYF.

This chain joins TRBV5-1 and TRBJ2-3; 9 positions agree with TRBD2. Trimming took 5 bases from V and 1 from J; bases not matched to a gene: 8. This CDR3 contains 16 residues. Germline loops: CDR1 SGHRS, CDR2 YFSETQ. The CDR3 DNA is TGCGCCAGCAGAAATAGCGGGAGCGGCGGCACAGATACGCAGTATTTT. It is translated as CASRNSGSGGTDTQYF.

This clonotype was detected only a few times. The rearrangement links TRBV20-1 to TRBJ2-5; a weak D match, TRBD2 (6 bases). This CDR3 comprises 14 residues. Per the germline V gene, CDR1 is DFQATT and CDR2 is SNEGSKA (reference sequence). The ends were cut back, 2 bases at V and 3 bases at J, with 13 bases in the middle. DNA for the CDR3: TGCAGTGCTAGACCTCGACTAGGCAAAGAGACCCAGTACTTC. Translation gives CSARPRLGKETQYF.

The chain has TRBV20-1 and TRBJ2-5; D possibly corresponds to TRBD2 (5 bases). Germline V gene sequence: CDR1 DFQATT, CDR2 SNEGSKA (reference sequence). V was shortened by 4 bases and J by 3 bases, with 9 bases between the two germline ends. The CDR3 loop spans 12 amino acids. The CDR3 here is CSAIVAKETQYF. As DNA, the CDR3 is TGCAGTGCTATAGTAGCGAAAGAGACCCAGTACTTC.

The gene calls are TRBV3-1 and TRBJ1-2; 9 nucleotides align to TRBD1. Trimming removed 1 base from V and 4 bases from J; junction bases left unmatched: 7. This CDR3 comprises 16 residues. Germline assignment: CDR1 LGHDT and CDR2 YNNKEL (reference sequence). The CDR3 reads CASSQATTGGVYGYTF. CDR3 bases: TGTGCCAGCAGCCAAGCGACCACAGGGGGCGTCTATGGCTACACCTTC.

CDR3: CSAGRGSSYEQYF. As DNA, the CDR3 is TGCAGTGCTGGGCGGGGGTCCTCCTACGAGCAGTACTTC. V is TRBV20-1 and J is TRBJ2-7, with 7 bases fitting TRBD2. V lost 5 bases and J lost 0; bases outside the gene matches: 4. In germline, CDR1 is DFQATT, CDR2 SNEGSKA (reference sequence). This CDR3 comprises 13 residues.

The sample holds a few counts of this clonotype. The chain carries TRBV12-3 or TRBV12-4 and TRBJ2-3, with D tentatively TRBD2 (6 bases). The CDR3 loop spans 15 amino acids. V was shortened by 2 bases and J by 1 base, with 10 bases between the two germline ends. CDR3 nucleotides: TGTGCCAGCAGTTTATCGTGGGGGGGCACAGATACGCAGTATTTT. Translation: CASSLSWGGTDTQYF.

Only a few counts were recorded for this clonotype. The chain is built from TRBV14 and TRBJ2-7, with 7 bases fitting TRBD2. This CDR3 spans 17 amino acids. The J segment lost 2 bases and the V segment lost 0 bases, leaving 10 bases of the junction unmatched. The germline V gene encodes CDR1 SGHDN and CDR2 FVKESK. In nucleotides, the CDR3 is TGTGCCAGCAGCCAAGATGGCGGCGGGAGTACTGCCTACGAGCAGTACTTC. Residues: CASSQDGGGSTAYEQYF. The entire variable domain, with the rest obtained from reference TRBV14 and TRBJ2-7, is as follows: EAGVTQFPSHSVIEKGQTVTLRCDPISGHDNLYWYRRVMGKEIKFLLHFVKESKQDESGMPNNRFLAERTGGTYSTLKVQPAELEDSGVYFCASSQDGGGSTAYEQYFGPGTRLTVT.

The chain has TRBV9 and TRBJ1-6; 8 bases fit TRBD1. Germline loops: CDR1 SGDLS, CDR2 YYNGEE. V lost 3 bases, J lost 9 bases, and 5 bases stayed unmatched. There are 14 residues in the CDR3. CDR3 residues: CASSALQGGSPLHF. In DNA form, the CDR3 reads TGTGCCAGCAGCGCGTTACAGGGGGGTTCACCCCTCCACTTT.

Turning to this clonotype: One end of the junction fails to match germline, which may point to a read error. The gene calls are TRBV5-1 and TRBJ2-1; 8 bases line up with TRBD1. Germline V lookup: CDR1 SGHRS, CDR2 YFSETQ. The CDR3 loop spans 16 amino acids. The CDR3 nucleotides read TGCGCCAGCAGCCCCGCCAGGACAGGGACCTACAATGAGCAGTCCTTC. It yields the protein CASSPARTGTYNEQSF.

The V and J genes are TRBV7-3 and TRBJ2-1; 12 bases align to TRBD2. CDR3 length equals 16 residues. The V gene end was trimmed by 8 bases and the J gene end by 0 bases; junction bases not matched to a gene: 5. Germline CDR1 is SGHTA and CDR2 is FQGTGA. CDR3 region: CASAPTSGSSYNEQFF. DNA for the CDR3: TGTGCCAGCGCCCCGACTAGCGGGAGCTCCTACAATGAGCAGTTCTTC. The variable domain in full, with the rest retrieved from reference TRBV7-3 and TRBJ2-1, is GAGVSQTPSNKVTEKGKYVELRCDPISGHTALYWYRQSLGQGPEFLIYFQGTGAADDSGLPNDRFFAVRPEGSVSTLKIQRTERGDSAVYLCASAPTSGSSYNEQFFGPGTRLTVL.

The DNA of the CDR3 is TGCGCCAGCAGCTTGGTTACTAGCGGATACAATGAGCAGTTCTTC. As protein: CASSLVTSGYNEQFF. J is TRBJ2-1 and V is TRBV5-1; TRBD2 aligns across 8 bases. The trim removed 0 bases at V and 4 bases at J, leaving 3 bases unmatched. The CDR3 contains 15 residues. Germline assignment: CDR1 SGHRS and CDR2 YFSETQ. The complete variable domain, with remaining parts taken from reference TRBV5-1 and TRBJ2-1, reads KAGVTQTPRYLIKTRGQQVTLSCSPISGHRSVSWYQQTPGQGLQFLFEYFSETQRNKGNFPGRFSGRQFSNSRSEMNVSTLELGDSALYLCASSLVTSGYNEQFFGPGTRLTVL.

This clonotype has just a few counts. The chain uses TRBV5-1 and TRBJ2-7; unclear D gene. Germline V gives CDR1 SGHRS, CDR2 YFSETQ. The CDR3 is 14 amino acids. With 4 bases removed from V and 2 bases from J, the gap between germline ends came to 13 bases. CDR3 residues: CASSVGGRPYEQYF. The CDR3 nucleotides are TGCGCCAGCAGCGTGGGCGGTAGACCCTACGAGCAGTACTTC.

The chain joins TRBV12-5 to TRBJ2-1; 14 bases map to TRBD2. There are 15 residues in the CDR3. Germline values: CDR1 LGHNT, CDR2 FRNRAP. The V segment lost 5 bases and the J segment 7 bases; nucleotides outside the gene matches: 4. The CDR3 spells CASGPGLAGGNEQFF. CDR3 in DNA: TGTGCTAGTGGTCCCGGACTAGCGGGGGGTAATGAGCAGTTCTTC.